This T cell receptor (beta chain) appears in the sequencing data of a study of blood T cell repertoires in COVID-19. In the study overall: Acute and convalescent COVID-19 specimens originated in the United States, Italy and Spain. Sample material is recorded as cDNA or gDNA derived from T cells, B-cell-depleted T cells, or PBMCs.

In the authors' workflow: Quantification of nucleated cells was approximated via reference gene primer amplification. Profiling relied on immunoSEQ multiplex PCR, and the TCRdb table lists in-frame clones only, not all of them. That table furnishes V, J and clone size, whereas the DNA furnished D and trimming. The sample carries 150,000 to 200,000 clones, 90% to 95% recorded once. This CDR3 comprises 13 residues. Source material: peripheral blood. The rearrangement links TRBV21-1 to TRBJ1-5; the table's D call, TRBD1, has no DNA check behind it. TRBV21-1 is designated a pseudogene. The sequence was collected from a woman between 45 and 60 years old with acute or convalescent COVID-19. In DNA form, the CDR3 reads TGTGCCAGCAGCAGGGGGCTTGGCCAGCCCCAGCATTTT. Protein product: CASSRGLGQPQHF.